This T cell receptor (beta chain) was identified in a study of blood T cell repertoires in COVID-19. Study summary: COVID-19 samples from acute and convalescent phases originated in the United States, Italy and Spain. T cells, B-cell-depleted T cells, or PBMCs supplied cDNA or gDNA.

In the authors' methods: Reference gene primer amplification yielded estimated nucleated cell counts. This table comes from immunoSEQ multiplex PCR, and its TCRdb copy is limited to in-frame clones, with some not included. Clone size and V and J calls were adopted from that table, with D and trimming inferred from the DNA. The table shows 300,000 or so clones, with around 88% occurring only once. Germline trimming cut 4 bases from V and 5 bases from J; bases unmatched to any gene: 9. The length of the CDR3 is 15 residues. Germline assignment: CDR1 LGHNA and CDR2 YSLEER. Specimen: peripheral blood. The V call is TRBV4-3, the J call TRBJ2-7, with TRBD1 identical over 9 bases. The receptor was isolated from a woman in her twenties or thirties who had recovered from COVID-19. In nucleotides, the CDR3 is TGCGCCAGCAGCCGAACAGGACAGGGGTACGACGAGCAGTACTTC. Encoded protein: CASSRTGQGYDEQYF.